These 23 T cell receptor beta chains share one sample of origin, sequenced in a study of T cells after yellow fever vaccination. TCRdb re-called the 5' RACE reads with MiXCR, one entry per CDR3 protein. Among 500,000 to 650,000 distinct CDR3 sequences listed, roughly 12% were seen once. Specimen: PBMCs, collected on the day of the yellow fever booster vaccination. The source is a man aged 25 to 40 who received the YFV17D yellow fever vaccine.

V and J are TRBV29-1 and TRBJ1-5; 8 bases agree with TRBD1. Germline V CDR1 and CDR2: SQVTM, ANQGSEA. The V gene end was trimmed by 6 bases and the J gene end by 7 bases; junction bases not matched to a gene: 8. This CDR3 contains 13 residues. The CDR3 reads CSVGQGGGQPQHF. The CDR3 region has the DNA TGCAGCGTCGGACAGGGTGGCGGGCAGCCCCAGCATTTT.

This clonotype was recorded many times. The rearrangement uses TRBV18 and TRBJ2-7, with no clear D. The CDR3 has 14 amino acids. The V end was cut by 3 bases, the J end by 4 bases, with 13 bases between. Looked up from germline, CDR1 is KGHSH and CDR2 is LQKENI. The DNA of the CDR3 is TGTGCCAGCTCACCTGGTGGGCAACTTTACGAGCAGTACTTC. It encodes CASSPGGQLYEQYF.

This clonotype was picked up a small number of times. The chain has TRBV4-3 and TRBJ1-2, with D possibly TRBD1 on 5 matching bases. Trimming took 0 bases from V and 2 from J, leaving 10 bases between them. Germline V gives CDR1 LGHNA, CDR2 YSLEER. This CDR3 has 15 residues. In DNA form, the CDR3 reads TGCGCCAGCAGCCAAGAGTCGGGGGTAAACTATGGCTACACCTTC. Translated, it gives CASSQESGVNYGYTF.

The chain is built from TRBV18 and TRBJ2-5; D uncertain. Trimming pared 3 bases from V and 1 base from J, leaving 6 bases between. Germline CDR1 is KGHSH and CDR2 is LQKENI. This CDR3 contains 13 residues. CDR3 DNA: TGTGCCAGCTCACCGATTGTCCAAGAGACCCAGTACTTC. Its protein is CASSPIVQETQYF.

This clonotype was seen a handful of times. The chain links TRBV7-2 to TRBJ2-2; D is unresolved. This CDR3 contains 13 residues. V shed 5 bases and J shed 4 bases, with 8 bases lying between them. CDR1 is SGHTA, CDR2 FQGNSA, per germline. CDR3 sequence reads: CASSPRFTGELFF. The CDR3, as DNA: TGTGCCAGCAGCCCTAGGTTCACCGGGGAGCTGTTTTTT.

The rearrangement uses TRBV29-1 and TRBJ2-3; 7 positions match TRBD1. This CDR3 region has 13 residues. Trimming at V came to 4 bases and at J to 2 bases, leaving 3 bases not matched to a gene. In germline, CDR1 is SQVTM, CDR2 ANQGSEA. CDR3 sequence (DNA): TGCAGCGTTGGAGACAGGGCCACAGATACGCAGTATTTT. Translation: CSVGDRATDTQYF.

This clonotype showed up just a few times. This chain joins TRBV7-2 and TRBJ2-7, with unresolved D. Germline CDR1 reads SGHTA; CDR2 reads FQGNSA. This CDR3 is 12 amino acids long. V was pared by 5 bases and J by 4 bases, with 9 bases between. CDR3 sequence (DNA): TGTGCCAGCAGCAATAGTTGGTACGAGCAGTACTTC. Translated, it gives CASSNSWYEQYF.

CDR3 bases: TGTGCCATCAGTGAGTCGCTAGCGGGAGACGAGCAGTACTTC. Translated: CAISESLAGDEQYF. The chain combines TRBV10-3 with TRBJ2-7; 10 bases line up with TRBD2. Trimming cost V 0 bases and J 5 bases; bases outside gene matches: 1. The germline CDR1 and CDR2 sequences are ENHRY and SYGVKD. The CDR3 covers 14 residues.

This clonotype was recorded a few times. The CDR3 protein is CASSVLDRGGANVLTF. CDR3 coding DNA: TGTGCCAGCAGCGTGTTGGACAGGGGGGGGGCCAACGTCCTGACTTTC. The rearrangement joins TRBV9 to TRBJ2-6, with TRBD1 matching over 10 bases. The CDR3 contains 16 residues. V dropped 2 bases and J dropped 4; count of bases not matched to a gene: 3. Germline V gene lookup returns CDR1 SGDLS and CDR2 YYNGEE.

V gene TRBV5-4 combines with J gene TRBJ2-3, with 8 bases fitting TRBD2. V lost 0 bases and J lost 3; bases outside the gene matches: 3. Germline V gene sequence: CDR1 SGHNT, CDR2 YYREEE (reference sequence). The CDR3 is 15 residues long. CDR3 DNA sequence: TGTGCCAGCAGCTTGGTGGCTAGCGGGACAGATACGCAGTATTTT. This encodes CASSLVASGTDTQYF.

This clonotype was counted a few times. The rearrangement links TRBV7-2 to TRBJ2-1; TRBD2 aligns across 12 bases. V gave up 8 bases and J gave up 8 bases; unmatched junction bases: 10. Germline lookup yields CDR1 SGHTA and CDR2 FQGNSA. The CDR3 contains 15 residues. The DNA for the CDR3 is TGTGCCAGCCGCCCCGGACTAGCGGGAACGTATGAGCAGTTCTTC. This sequence encodes CASRPGLAGTYEQFF.

This chain uses TRBV18 with TRBJ1-2, with D perhaps matching TRBD1 (6 bases). CDR3 size: 14 residues. Trimming removed 6 bases at V and 4 bases at J, with 15 bases between. Germline CDR1 and CDR2: KGHSH and LQKENI. CDR3 residues: CASSPGTGSYGYTF. The CDR3 DNA follows: TGTGCCAGCTCCCCCGGTACAGGGAGCTATGGCTACACCTTC.

The J gene is TRBJ2-2, the V gene TRBV7-2; perhaps TRBD1 as D (5 bases). V was clipped by 4 bases and J by 6 bases, with 12 bases between them. The CDR3 has 14 residues. Germline CDR1 and CDR2: SGHTA and FQGNSA. CDR3 DNA sequence: TGTGCCAGCAGCTCTATAGGGGCGGCCGGGGAGCTGTTTTTT. This encodes CASSSIGAAGELFF.

The chain links TRBV29-1 to TRBJ1-1; no clear D gene. V was shortened by 3 bases and J by 3 bases, with 2 bases between the two germline ends. The CDR3 has 10 residues. Germline-derived CDR1 and CDR2 are SQVTM and ANQGSEA. The CDR3 spells CSVDDTEAFF. CDR3 nucleotide sequence: TGCAGCGTTGACGACACTGAAGCTTTCTTT. Drawing the rest from reference TRBV29-1 and TRBJ1-1, the complete variable domain is SAVISQKPSRDICQRGTSLTIQCQVDSQVTMMFWYRQQPGQSLTLIATANQGSEATYESGFVIDKFPISRPNLTFSTLTVSNMSPEDSSIYLCSVDDTEAFFGQGTRLTVV.

The V gene is TRBV21-1, the J gene TRBJ2-5; the D call of TRBD1 is as the table states it, not checked on the DNA. TRBV21-1 is recorded as a pseudogene. The CDR3 spans 15 residues. The CDR3 spells CASSILGHDQETQYF. The CDR3 DNA reads TGTGCCAGCAGCATCCTCGGACACGACCAAGAGACCCAGTACTTC.

This clonotype was counted only a few times. The V and J genes are TRBV18 and TRBJ2-7; no clear D gene. Deletions cut 2 bases from V and 5 bases from J, with 7 bases between. In germline, CDR1 is KGHSH, CDR2 LQKENI. CDR3 length: 12 residues. CDR3 residues: CASSPNFNEQYF. In nucleotides, the CDR3 is TGTGCCAGCTCACCAAATTTTAACGAGCAGTACTTC.

In this sample, this clonotype turned up a few times. The rearrangement uses TRBV28 and TRBJ2-5; TRBD2 aligns across 8 bases. Germline V CDR1 and CDR2: MDHEN, SYDVKM. The length of the CDR3 is 15 residues. V trimming: 0 bases; J trimming: 6 bases; junction bases outside the gene matches: 6. The CDR3 DNA follows: TGTGCCAGCAGTTTATGGCTAGCGGGTATCCAGACCCAGTACTTC. Translating it yields CASSLWLAGIQTQYF.

The V call is TRBV5-6, the J call TRBJ2-5; no clear D gene. CDR1 and CDR2 (germline): SGHDT, YYEEEE. The ends were cut back, 1 base at V and 4 bases at J, with 5 bases in the middle. The CDR3 runs to 12 residues. CDR3 loop: CASSLQVETQYF. The CDR3 coding sequence is TGTGCCAGCAGCTTGCAAGTAGAGACCCAGTACTTC. Variable domain in full (rest from reference TRBV5-6 and TRBJ2-5): DAGVTQSPTHLIKTRGQQVTLRCSPKSGHDTVSWYQQALGQGPQFIFQYYEEEERQRGNFPDRFSGHQFPNYSSELNVNALLLGDSALYLCASSLQVETQYFGPGTRLLVL.

This clonotype was detected ten times or more. The CDR3 DNA follows: TGTGCCAGCAGTTACGACAGGGGGCGATTCTACGAGCAGTACTTC. Translated: CASSYDRGRFYEQYF. The gene calls are TRBV6-2 or TRBV6-3 and TRBJ2-7; 10 bases line up with TRBD1. J was trimmed by 3 bases and V by 2 bases; bases with no gene match: 4. The CDR3 has 15 residues. Germline V gene lookup returns CDR1 MNHEY and CDR2 SVGEGT.

This clonotype turned up a few times. The chain links TRBV5-1 to TRBJ1-1, with 8 positions matching TRBD1. CDR1 is SGHRS and CDR2 is YFSETQ in the germline V gene. This CDR3 is 14 amino acids long. Trimming took 4 bases from V and 6 from J; bases not matched to a gene: 8. The CDR3 loop reads CASSMTQGAAEAFF. In DNA form, the CDR3 reads TGCGCCAGCAGCATGACCCAGGGGGCAGCTGAAGCTTTCTTT.

Details on this clonotype: One end of the junction is discordant with germline, which a read error may explain. The chain combines TRBV20-1 with TRBJ2-7, with 11 bases lining up with TRBD2. The CDR3 consists of 16 residues. In germline, CDR1 is DFQATT, CDR2 SNEGSKA (reference sequence). CDR3 in DNA: TGCTGTGCTAGAACCGGGACTAGCGGACGGACCCACGAGCAGTACTTC. Translated, it gives CCARTGTSGRTHEQYF.

This clonotype was picked up a small number of times. The chain is built from TRBV14 and TRBJ2-7, with D perhaps matching TRBD1 (6 bases). The CDR3 has 16 amino acids. The germline V and J ends were trimmed by 1 base and 2 bases, with 15 bases remaining between them. Germline V gene lookup returns CDR1 SGHDN and CDR2 FVKESK. Written as DNA, the CDR3 is TGTGCCAGCAGCCAAGTAACAGGGTCTGGTACCTACGAGCAGTACTTC. As protein: CASSQVTGSGTYEQYF.

V is TRBV5-1 and J is TRBJ2-7; D is perhaps TRBD2 (7 bases). Trimming pared 3 bases from V and 7 bases from J, leaving 14 bases between. Germline loops: CDR1 SGHRS, CDR2 YFSETQ. The CDR3 sequence is 13 residues long. In DNA form, the CDR3 reads TGCGCCAGCAGCTCTCCGGGGGGCCCGGAGCAGTACTTC. It translates to CASSSPGGPEQYF. Together with reference TRBV5-1 and TRBJ2-7, the CDR3 gives the full variable domain: KAGVTQTPRYLIKTRGQQVTLSCSPISGHRSVSWYQQTPGQGLQFLFEYFSETQRNKGNFPGRFSGRQFSNSRSEMNVSTLELGDSALYLCASSSPGGPEQYFGPGTRLTVT.